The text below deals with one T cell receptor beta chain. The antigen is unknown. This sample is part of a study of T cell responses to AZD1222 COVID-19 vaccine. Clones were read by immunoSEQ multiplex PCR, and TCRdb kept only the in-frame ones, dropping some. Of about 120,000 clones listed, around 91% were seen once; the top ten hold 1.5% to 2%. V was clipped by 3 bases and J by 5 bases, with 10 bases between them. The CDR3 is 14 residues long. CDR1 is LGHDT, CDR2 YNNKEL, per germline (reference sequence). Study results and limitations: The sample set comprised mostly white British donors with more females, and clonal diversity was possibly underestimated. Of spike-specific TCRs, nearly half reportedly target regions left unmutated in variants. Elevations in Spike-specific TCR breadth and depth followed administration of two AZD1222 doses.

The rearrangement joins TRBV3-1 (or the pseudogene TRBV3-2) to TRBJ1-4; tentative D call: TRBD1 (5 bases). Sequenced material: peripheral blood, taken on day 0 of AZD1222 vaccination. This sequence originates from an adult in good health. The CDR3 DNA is TGTGCCAGCAGCCACCCGGGGGGGAATGAAAAACTGTTTTTT. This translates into CASSHPGGNEKLFF.